The 27 T cell receptor beta chains given below trace back to one sample, sequenced in a study of shared T cell receptors in the human thymus. Assay used: immunoSEQ multiplex PCR; TCRdb lists only in-frame clones, some missing. Here the sample spans approximately 660,000 clones, approximately 90% being singletons. These data were also reused for a study on human thymus T cells.

Sequencing input: thymocytes. The receptors originated from a boy in the first two years of life with a congenital heart defect.

The sample holds a few counts of this clone. The chain links TRBV27 to TRBJ2-7; TRBD1 agrees at 12 bases. The CDR3 sequence is 18 residues long. The V gene's germline CDR1 is MNHEY and CDR2 SMNVEV (reference sequence). J lost 2 bases, V lost 1 base, and 9 bases had no gene match. CDR3 loop: CASSLYSGQGALTYEQYF. CDR3 sequence (DNA): TGTGCCAGCAGTTTATATTCGGGACAGGGGGCGCTAACCTACGAGCAGTACTTC.

This chain links TRBV7-6 with TRBJ2-5; D is perhaps TRBD1 (5 bases). Germline V CDR1 and CDR2: SGHVS, FNYEAQ. Trimming pared 5 bases from V and 4 bases from J, leaving 20 bases between. The CDR3 spans 16 residues. The chain's CDR3 is CASSPARDGAAETQYF. The CDR3 coding sequence is TGTGCCAGCAGCCCGGCCCGAGATGGGGCGGCAGAGACCCAGTACTTC.

This clone was observed a handful of times. CDR3 amino acids: CASSPWTGSHYEQYF. The DNA for the CDR3 is TGTGCCAGTAGTCCGTGGACAGGAAGCCACTACGAGCAGTACTTC. The J gene is TRBJ2-7, the V gene TRBV19; TRBD1 matches 7 bases. The junction had 10 bases not matched to a gene; V was cut back by 5 bases and J by 3 bases. The CDR3 spans 15 residues. Germline V gene sequence: CDR1 LNHDA, CDR2 SQIVND (reference sequence).

The chain carries TRBV2 and TRBJ2-1; 12 nucleotides align to TRBD2. CDR1 and CDR2 from the germline V gene are SNHLY and FYNNEI. Unmatched junction bases numbered 14, after V lost 6 bases and J lost 8 bases. The CDR3 consists of 17 residues. The CDR3 sequence: CASRPQPASGRADEQFF. CDR3 in DNA: TGTGCCAGCAGGCCACAACCGGCTAGCGGGAGGGCCGATGAGCAGTTCTTC.

This sequence joins TRBV6-4 and TRBJ1-2; possibly TRBD1 for D (5 bases). The CDR3 loop spans 15 amino acids. V lost 2 bases and J 1 base, leaving 11 bases between the germline ends. Germline V gene sequence: CDR1 MRHNA, CDR2 SNTAGT. The CDR3 DNA reads as TGTGCCAGCAGTGACATGCCAGGGCTTAACTATGGCTACACCTTC. This gives the protein CASSDMPGLNYGYTF.

The chain has TRBV4-1 and TRBJ2-7; TRBD2 agrees at 13 bases. Germline loops: CDR1 MGHRA, CDR2 YSYEKL. The CDR3 runs 14 residues. Trimming removed 6 bases from V and 4 bases from J; junction bases left unmatched: 3. CDR3 nucleotide sequence: TGCGCCAGCAGTCCGACTAGCGGGAGGTACGAGCAGTACTTC. Amino acid sequence: CASSPTSGRYEQYF.

The rearrangement uses TRBV11-3 and TRBJ2-1, with 8 bases matching TRBD2. The germline V gene has CDR1 SGHNT and CDR2 YENEEA. V lost 0 bases, J lost 5 bases, and 12 bases stayed unmatched. The CDR3 is 18 residues long. The CDR3 loop is CASSLDRIAGGLNNEQFF. The CDR3 region has the DNA TGTGCCAGCAGCTTAGATCGTATTGCGGGAGGACTCAACAATGAGCAGTTCTTC.

This sequence joins TRBV7-9 and TRBJ2-1; TRBD2 agrees at 15 bases. The CDR3 is made up of 16 amino acids. Germline loops: CDR1 SEHNR, CDR2 FQNEAQ (reference sequence). After removal of 5 bases from V and 12 bases from J, the junction contained 11 bases not matched to a gene. The chain's CDR3 is CASSIGGLAGGLGQFF. CDR3 bases: TGTGCCAGCAGCATAGGGGGACTAGCGGGAGGATTGGGGCAGTTCTTC.

This clone showed up just a few times. J is TRBJ1-3 and V is TRBV6-1; no reliable D call. This CDR3 comprises 18 residues. The germline V gene encodes CDR1 MNHNS and CDR2 SASEGT. Trimming cost V 4 bases and J 0 bases, with 19 bases left between them. CDR3 DNA: TGTGCCAGCAGTGGGAGGCGGCGCGCGGGGAGCTCTGGAAACACCATATATTTT. It specifies CASSGRRRAGSSGNTIYF.

The J gene is TRBJ1-1, the V gene TRBV27; 8 nucleotides line up with TRBD1. Germline V gene lookup returns CDR1 MNHEY and CDR2 SMNVEV (reference sequence). After removal of 5 bases from V and 4 bases from J, the junction contained 12 bases not matched to a gene. The CDR3 length is 16 residues. The CDR3 loop reads CASSPAALDRATEAFF. The CDR3 bases are TGTGCCAGCAGTCCCGCCGCCCTGGACAGGGCCACTGAAGCTTTCTTT.

The chain employs TRBV4-1 and TRBJ1-4, with D possibly TRBD1 on 5 matching bases. Germline CDR1 is MGHRA and CDR2 is YSYEKL. This CDR3 is built from 16 residues. V lost 2 bases, J lost 8 bases, and 18 bases lay in between. The CDR3 here is CASSQPNGTPKEKLFF. CDR3 nucleotides: TGCGCCAGCAGCCAACCCAACGGGACTCCGAAGGAAAAACTGTTTTTT.

V and J are TRBV28 and TRBJ2-1, with 9 bases matching TRBD1. The CDR3 is 16 amino acids. Germline V gene lookup returns CDR1 MDHEN and CDR2 SYDVKM. With 5 bases clipped from V and 6 bases from J, the junction kept 11 bases outside the gene matches. The CDR3 loop is CASSTSGTGSGNEQFF. The CDR3 region has the DNA TGTGCCAGCAGTACCTCCGGGACAGGGAGCGGCAATGAGCAGTTCTTC.

The chain employs TRBV11-3 and TRBJ2-7, with 7 bases matching TRBD1. Trimming removed 3 bases from V and 2 bases from J; junction bases left unmatched: 10. In germline, CDR1 is SGHNT, CDR2 YENEEA. This CDR3 has 16 amino acids. This CDR3 reads CASSLVDRAHPYEQYF. CDR3 in DNA: TGTGCCAGCAGCTTGGTTGACAGGGCACACCCCTACGAGCAGTACTTC.

The chain is built from TRBV30 and TRBJ2-1, with D possibly matching TRBD2 (6 bases). The germline V and J ends were trimmed by 0 bases and 0 bases, with 33 bases remaining between them. Germline V gene sequence: CDR1 GTSNPN, CDR2 SVGIG (reference sequence). The CDR3 runs 23 residues. The CDR3 reads CAWSVRGRGGDVSRDSSYNEQFF. DNA of the CDR3: TGTGCCTGGAGTGTACGAGGTCGCGGCGGGGATGTCAGCAGGGATAGCTCCTACAATGAGCAGTTCTTC. Using reference TRBV30 and TRBJ2-1 for the parts outside the CDR3, the full variable domain is SQTIHQWPATLVQPVGSPLSLECTVEGTSNPNLYWYRQAAGRGLQLLFYSVGIGQISSEVPQNLSASRPQDRQFILSSKKLLLSDSGFYLCAWSVRGRGGDVSRDSSYNEQFFGPGTRLTVL.

This chain joins TRBV23-1 and TRBJ2-3; the D gene is possibly TRBD1 (5 bases). TRBV23-1 is noted as an ORF with a role that remains uncertain. The CDR3 is made up of 19 amino acids. V was pared by 2 bases and J by 0 bases, with 21 bases between. The chain's CDR3 is CASSQILVGPKPSTDTQYF. For the CDR3, the DNA is TGCGCCAGCAGTCAAATCTTGGTGGGGCCCAAACCGAGCACAGATACGCAGTATTTT.

The chain uses TRBV4-1 and TRBJ1-2; D not certain. The CDR3 contains 16 residues. V dropped 0 bases and J dropped 8 bases, with 19 bases sitting between them. CDR1 MGHRA and CDR2 YSYEKL come from the germline V gene. The CDR3 region is CASSQETVRAPRGYTF. The DNA of the CDR3 is TGCGCCAGCAGCCAAGAAACGGTGAGGGCCCCTCGGGGCTACACCTTC.

The chain carries TRBV4-1 and TRBJ2-7; D is perhaps TRBD1 (5 bases). Between the trimmed V and J ends, which lost 1 base and 3 bases, there was a span of 19 bases. This CDR3 contains 17 residues. CDR1 is MGHRA, CDR2 YSYEKL, per germline. CDR3 protein: CASSQGPTRVRFYEQYF. CDR3 sequence (DNA): TGCGCCAGCAGCCAAGGCCCCACCAGGGTCCGTTTCTACGAGCAGTACTTC.

This clone was counted only a few times. This chain connects TRBV10-1 to TRBJ2-7; TRBD1 matches at 8 bases. The CDR3 is made up of 16 amino acids. The ends lost 8 bases at V and 4 bases at J; junction bases unmatched: 16. Per germline, CDR1 WNHNN and CDR2 SYGVQD (reference sequence). CDR3 DNA sequence: TGCGCCAGCCCAGACGGGGAGTGCAGGGGGCTGTACGAGCAGTACTTC. It yields the protein CASPDGECRGLYEQYF.

This clone was counted a few times. The J gene is TRBJ2-7, the V gene TRBV9; 11 nucleotides agree with TRBD1. The CDR3 length is 14 residues. CDR1 and CDR2 from the germline V gene are SGDLS and YYNGEE. J gave up 6 bases and V 0 bases, and 2 bases lay outside the gene matches. CDR3 amino acids: CASSVGTGGGEQYF. The CDR3 DNA reads TGTGCCAGCAGCGTAGGGACAGGGGGCGGCGAGCAGTACTTC.

The chain joins TRBV10-1 to TRBJ2-7; D uncertain. The CDR3 runs to 14 residues. Trimming shortened V by 2 bases and J by 6 bases, and 14 bases separated the two germline ends. Germline V gene sequence: CDR1 WNHNN, CDR2 SYGVQD (reference sequence). The DNA of the CDR3 is TGCGCCAGCAGTGAGGGCGGCCGGTTGTTCGAGCAGTACTTC. Amino acids: CASSEGGRLFEQYF.

The genes are TRBV29-1 and TRBJ1-1; TRBD1 matches 7 bases. The CDR3 is 15 residues long. J lost 1 base, V lost 4 bases, and 9 bases had no gene match. CDR1 SQVTM and CDR2 ANQGSEA come from the germline V gene. CDR3 bases: TGCAGCGTTGTTTGCGTGGGACAGTCGAACACTGAAGCTTTCTTT. Protein sequence: CSVVCVGQSNTEAFF. Full variable domain (missing parts from reference TRBV29-1 and TRBJ1-1): SAVISQKPSRDICQRGTSLTIQCQVDSQVTMMFWYRQQPGQSLTLIATANQGSEATYESGFVIDKFPISRPNLTFSTLTVSNMSPEDSSIYLCSVVCVGQSNTEAFFGQGTRLTVV.

The chain combines TRBV14 with TRBJ2-7; 7 bases agree with TRBD2. There are 17 residues in the CDR3. After removal of 3 bases from V and 5 bases from J, the junction contained 16 bases not matched to a gene. Germline V gives CDR1 SGHDN, CDR2 FVKESK. The CDR3 coding sequence is TGTGCCAGCAGCCAGAAGGTGGGGGGGAGGATCATGGACGAGCAGTACTTC. Protein product: CASSQKVGGRIMDEQYF.

The DNA for the CDR3 is TGTGCCAGCAGCCACTCCAGCGGGAGGGCCTTACACAATGAGCAGTTCTTC. It specifies CASSHSSGRALHNEQFF. This chain uses TRBV4-2 with TRBJ2-1; 10 bases fit TRBD2. The germline gives CDR1 LGHNA, CDR2 YNFKEQ. V lost 3 bases to trimming and J lost 5 bases; unmatched junction nucleotides: 10. The CDR3 has 17 amino acids.

The chain carries TRBV29-1 and TRBJ2-5, with D tentatively TRBD2 (7 bases). The CDR3 is 15 amino acids. Germline CDR1 is SQVTM and CDR2 is ANQGSEA. V gave up 4 bases and J gave up 2 bases, with 17 bases separating them. The DNA of the CDR3 is TGCAGCGTTGTACGGCGGGAGACAGGACAAGAGACCCAGTACTTC. This translates into CSVVRRETGQETQYF.

The gene calls are TRBV28 and TRBJ1-1; TRBD1 is a possible D gene (6 bases). Trimming pared 2 bases from V and 4 bases from J, leaving 17 bases between. This CDR3 comprises 16 residues. The germline V gene encodes CDR1 MDHEN and CDR2 SYDVKM. CDR3 in DNA: TGTGCCAGCAGTTTAGTCCCCCGGGACACCGTCACTGAAGCTTTCTTT. It encodes CASSLVPRDTVTEAFF.

This clone was recorded only once. V and J are TRBV14 and TRBJ1-1, with TRBD1 as a possible D gene (6 bases). The V gene lost 6 bases and the J gene lost 1 base, with 12 bases spanning the gap. Germline loops: CDR1 SGHDN, CDR2 FVKESK. This CDR3 has 14 residues. CDR3 sequence reads: CASRGQGRNTEAFF. CDR3 nucleotides: TGTGCCAGCAGGGGACAAGGGCGGAACACTGAAGCTTTCTTT. Full variable domain (outside the CDR3, taken from reference TRBV14 and TRBJ1-1): EAGVTQFPSHSVIEKGQTVTLRCDPISGHDNLYWYRRVMGKEIKFLLHFVKESKQDESGMPNNRFLAERTGGTYSTLKVQPAELEDSGVYFCASRGQGRNTEAFFGQGTRLTVV.

The chain carries TRBV4-2 and TRBJ2-1; D gene ambiguous. Trimming took 2 bases from V and 7 from J, leaving 9 bases between them. The CDR3 has 13 amino acids. Germline V gives CDR1 LGHNA, CDR2 YNFKEQ. CDR3 sequence (DNA): TGTGCCAGCAGCCAAAGAGTAGAGAATGAGCAGTTCTTC. Protein: CASSQRVENEQFF.